These T cell receptor beta chains were read from a single sample in a study of shared clonotypes between healthy human individuals. The method was immunoSEQ multiplex PCR; TCRdb's version includes in-frame clones alone and lacks a portion of them. The table shows hundreds of thousands of clones, with around four fifths occurring only once. The material sequenced was memory CD4+ T cells sorted from blood. The source is a young woman in good health. CDR3s include the opening cysteine and the closing phenylalanine or tryptophan. The D gene is left open where the match is weak. Clone size is stated in some rows and not others, as once, few, many or a class when expanded.

clone_size,d_call,v_call,j_call,cdr3_aa,cdr3_nt
.,.,TRBV4-1,TRBJ1-5,CASSLLESSNQPQHF,TGCGCCAGCAGCCTTCTAGAGAGTAGCAATCAGCCCCAGCATTTT
many,TRBD2,TRBV29-1,TRBJ2-1,CSAATSGRSNEQFF,TGCAGCGCCGCGACTAGCGGGAGAAGTAATGAGCAGTTCTTC
.,.,TRBV11-2,TRBJ2-7,CASSLVQPGLYEQYF,TGTGCCAGCAGCTTAGTTCAGCCGGGACTCTACGAGCAGTACTTC
once,TRBD1,TRBV6-1,TRBJ1-4,CASSFAGTGGPELFF,TGTGCCAGCAGTTTCGCCGGGACAGGGGGCCCGGAACTGTTTTTT
.,.,TRBV19,TRBJ2-1,CASGTVRGEQFF,TGTGCCAGCGGGACCGTAAGGGGGGAGCAGTTCTTC
.,.,TRBV10-2,TRBJ1-1,CASSVGGRGEAFF,TGCGCCAGCAGTGTCGGGGGGCGGGGTGAAGCTTTCTTT
.,TRBD2,TRBV7-2,TRBJ2-3,CASSPRGGRPDTQYF,TGTGCCAGCAGTCCCCGCGGGGGGAGGCCAGATACGCAGTATTTT
few,.,TRBV7-9,TRBJ2-6,CASSLDRGHSGANVLTF,TGTGCCAGCAGCTTAGACCGGGGCCACTCTGGGGCCAACGTCCTGACTTTC
.,.,TRBV30,TRBJ2-1,CAWDRSSYNEQFF,TGTGCCTGGGATAGGAGCTCCTACAATGAGCAGTTCTTC
.,.,TRBV6-5,TRBJ2-3,CASSLAGKRTDTQYF,TGTGCCAGCAGTTTAGCAGGGAAACGCACAGATACGCAGTATTTT
.,.,TRBV11-2,TRBJ2-4,CASSLYSQEGPSRRNIQYF,TGTGCCAGCAGCTTGTACTCCCAAGAGGGGCCCTCAAGGAGAAACATTCAGTACTTC
.,.,TRBV7-2,TRBJ2-5,CASGLAGETQYF,TGTGCCAGCGGGCTAGCAGGAGAGACCCAGTACTTC
.,.,TRBV7-2,TRBJ2-7,CASTTGLYEQYF,TGTGCCAGCACGACGGGGCTTTACGAGCAGTACTTC
.,TRBD1,TRBV4-2,TRBJ1-4,CASSPSRGPANEKLFF,TGTGCCAGCAGCCCCAGCAGGGGGCCGGCTAATGAAAAACTGTTTTTT
.,.,TRBV18,TRBJ2-2,CASSQDSNTGELFF,TGTGCCAGCTCCCAGGACAGCAACACCGGGGAGCTGTTTTTT
.,TRBD1,TRBV28,TRBJ2-7,CASSLTGGEQYF,TGTGCCAGCAGCCTAACAGGGGGCGAGCAGTACTTC